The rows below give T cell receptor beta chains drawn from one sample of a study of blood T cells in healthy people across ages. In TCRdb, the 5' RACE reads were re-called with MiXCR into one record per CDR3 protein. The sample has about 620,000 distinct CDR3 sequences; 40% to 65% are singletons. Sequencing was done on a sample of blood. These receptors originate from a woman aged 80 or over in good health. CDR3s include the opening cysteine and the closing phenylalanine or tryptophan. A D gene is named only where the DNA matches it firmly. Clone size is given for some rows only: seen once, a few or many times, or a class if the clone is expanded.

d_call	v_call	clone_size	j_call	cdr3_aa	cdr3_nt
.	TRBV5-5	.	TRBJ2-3	CASSLQPTDTQYF	TGTGCCAGCAGCTTGCAGCCCACAGATACGCAGTATTTT
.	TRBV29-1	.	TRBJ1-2	CSVDVPGDYGYTF	TGCAGCGTAGACGTGCCAGGCGACTATGGCTACACCTTC
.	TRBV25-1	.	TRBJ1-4	CASSEYVTINEKLFF	TGTGCCAGCAGTGAATATGTGACGATTAATGAAAAACTGTTTTTT
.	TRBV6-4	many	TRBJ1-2	CASSEAGSAGYGYTF	TGTGCCAGCAGTGAAGCGGGATCGGCGGGCTATGGCTACACCTTC
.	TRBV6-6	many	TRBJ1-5	CASSHEGDGNQPQHF	TGTGCCAGCAGCCACGAGGGAGATGGCAATCAGCCCCAGCATTTT
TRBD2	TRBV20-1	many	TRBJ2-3	CSSLTSGATDTQYF	TGCAGCTCCCTGACTAGCGGGGCCACAGATACGCAGTATTTT
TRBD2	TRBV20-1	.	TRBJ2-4	CSAPLVGGRWTKNIQYF	TGCAGTGCTCCCCTAGTGGGAGGGAGATGGACCAAAAACATTCAGTACTTC
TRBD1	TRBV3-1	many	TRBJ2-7	CASSHGRGQNEQYF	TGTGCCAGCAGCCACGGCAGGGGGCAGAATGAGCAGTACTTC
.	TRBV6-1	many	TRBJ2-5	CASSEREETQYF	TGTGCCAGCAGTGAACGGGAAGAGACCCAGTACTTC
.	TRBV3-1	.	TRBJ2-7	CASSQSGWRLTQYF	TGTGCCAGCAGCCAAAGCGGGTGGAGGCTAACCCAGTACTTC
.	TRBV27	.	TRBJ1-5	CASSKTGLSNQPQHF	TGTGCCAGCAGTAAAACAGGCCTTAGCAATCAGCCCCAGCATTTT
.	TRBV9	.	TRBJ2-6	CASSVVSGSGANVLTF	TGTGCCAGCAGCGTAGTTTCCGGGTCTGGGGCCAACGTCCTGACTTTC
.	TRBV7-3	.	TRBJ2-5	CASSLTGRAAATEQYF	TGTGCCAGCAGCTTAACAGGCCGAGCGGCAGCCACTGAGCAGTACTTC
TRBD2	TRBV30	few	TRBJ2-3	CAWTAGGTDTQYF	TGTGCCTGGACAGCGGGGGGCACAGATACGCAGTATTTT
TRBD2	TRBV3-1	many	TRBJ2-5	CASSSSGPQETQYF	TGTGCCAGCAGCTCTAGCGGTCCCCAAGAGACCCAGTACTTC
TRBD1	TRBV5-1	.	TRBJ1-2	CATGRDRVWEGYTF	TGCGCCACCGGAAGGGACAGGGTATGGGAAGGCTACACCTTC
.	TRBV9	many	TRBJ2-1	CASSFWDSNNEQFF	TGTGCCAGCAGCTTCTGGGACTCCAACAATGAGCAGTTCTTC
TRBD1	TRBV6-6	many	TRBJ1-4	CASRPIGTGDEKLFF	TGTGCCAGCAGGCCGATCGGGACAGGGGATGAAAAACTGTTTTTT
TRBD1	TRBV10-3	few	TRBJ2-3	CAINSRDSLYGDTQYF	TGTGCCATCAATTCTCGGGACAGCCTTTACGGGGATACGCAGTATTTT
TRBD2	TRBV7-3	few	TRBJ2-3	CASSSPSGGSTDTQYF	TGTGCCAGCAGCAGTCCTAGCGGGGGGAGCACAGATACGCAGTATTTT
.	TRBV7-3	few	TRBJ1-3	CASSLGSRSSGNTIYF	TGTGCCAGCAGCTTAGGATCGCGTAGCAGTGGAAACACCATATATTTT
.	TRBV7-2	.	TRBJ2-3	CANSLEGRSRYF	TGTGCCAACAGTTTAGAAGGGCGTAGCCGGTATTTT
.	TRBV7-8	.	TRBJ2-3	CASSLAADTDTQYF	TGTGCCAGCAGCTTAGCTGCGGATACAGATACGCAGTATTTT
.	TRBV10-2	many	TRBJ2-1	CATGRGTEEFF	TGCGCCACGGGCCGCGGGACCGAGGAGTTCTTC
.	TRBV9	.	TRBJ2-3	CASSPQGFGTDTQYF	TGTGCCAGCAGCCCCCAGGGTTTCGGCACAGATACGCAGTATTTT
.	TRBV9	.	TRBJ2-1	CASSVGGASSYNEQFF	TGTGCCAGCAGCGTTGGTGGGGCGAGCTCCTACAATGAGCAGTTCTTC
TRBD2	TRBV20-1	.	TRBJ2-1	CSARDGGGNTLNEQFF	TGCAGTGCTAGAGATGGGGGAGGGAACACACTCAATGAGCAGTTCTTC
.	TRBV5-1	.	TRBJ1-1	CASSQIPGNTEAFF	TGCGCCAGCAGCCAAATCCCCGGGAACACTGAAGCTTTCTTT
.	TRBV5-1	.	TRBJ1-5	CASSSDGVTQPQHF	TGCGCCAGCAGCTCGGACGGAGTCACCCAGCCCCAGCATTTT
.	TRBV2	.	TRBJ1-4	CASSGSRGTGNEKLFF	TGTGCCAGCAGTGGGTCCCGAGGCACAGGGAATGAAAAACTGTTTTTT
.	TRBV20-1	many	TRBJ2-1	CSAGADFSNEQFF	TGCAGTGCGGGCGCCGACTTCTCCAATGAGCAGTTCTTC
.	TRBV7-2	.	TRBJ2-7	CASSLGDTDYEQYF	TGTGCCAGCAGCTTAGGGGACACCGATTACGAGCAGTACTTC
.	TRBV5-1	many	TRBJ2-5	CASRPGSQTQYF	TGCGCCAGCAGGCCCGGGTCGCAGACCCAGTACTTC
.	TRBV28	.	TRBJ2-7	CASLRAVSSYNEQYF	TGTGCCAGTCTCCGTGCGGTCAGCTCCTACAATGAGCAGTACTTC
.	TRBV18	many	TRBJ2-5	CASSPDFGTQYF	TGTGCCAGCTCACCGGATTTCGGGACCCAGTACTTC
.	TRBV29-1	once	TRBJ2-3	CSVPTKEGQYF	TGCAGCGTCCCGACTAAGGAGGGGCAGTATTTT
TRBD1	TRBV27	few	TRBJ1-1	CASSSRQGTHTEAFF	TGTGCCAGCAGTTCTCGACAGGGAACACACACTGAAGCTTTCTTT
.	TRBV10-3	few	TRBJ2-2	CATGERPTGELFF	TGTGCCACCGGAGAAAGACCCACCGGGGAGCTGTTTTTT
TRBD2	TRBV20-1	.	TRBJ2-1	CSSQEREGHNEQFF	TGCAGTAGCCAAGAGCGGGAGGGACACAATGAGCAGTTCTTC
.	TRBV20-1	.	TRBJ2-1	CSAGEDPYNEQFF	TGCAGTGCTGGGGAGGACCCTTACAATGAGCAGTTCTTC
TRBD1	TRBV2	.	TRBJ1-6	CASNQQGGNSPLHF	TGTGCCAGCAATCAACAGGGGGGGAATTCACCCCTCCACTTT
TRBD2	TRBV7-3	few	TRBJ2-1	CASSLTPASGGAEQFF	TGTGCCAGCAGCTTAACGCCGGCTAGCGGGGGGGCCGAGCAGTTCTTC
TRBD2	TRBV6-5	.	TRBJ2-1	CASSYGGTSGGIQFF	TGTGCCAGCAGTTACGGTGGGACTAGCGGGGGGATTCAGTTCTTC
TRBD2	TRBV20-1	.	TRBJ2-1	CSASLTSGRGPYNEQFF	TGCAGTGCTAGTTTGACTAGCGGGAGGGGACCCTACAATGAGCAGTTCTTC
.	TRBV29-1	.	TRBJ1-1	CSGMGARQSVDTEAFF	TGCAGCGGAATGGGGGCGCGACAGTCGGTGGACACTGAAGCTTTCTTT
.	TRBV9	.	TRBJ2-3	CASSVEAQGRLNTQYF	TGTGCCAGCAGCGTAGAGGCCCAGGGGCGCTTGAATACGCAGTATTTT
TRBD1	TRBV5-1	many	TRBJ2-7	CASSWTGVYEQYF	TGCGCCAGCAGCTGGACAGGAGTCTACGAGCAGTACTTC
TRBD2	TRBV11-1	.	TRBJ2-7	CASSLEILSGRPQEQYF	TGTGCCAGCAGCTTAGAGATACTGAGCGGGAGACCTCAAGAGCAGTACTTC
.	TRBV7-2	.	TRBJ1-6	CASSQNSNAPHF	TGTGCCAGCAGCCAGAACTCTAACGCCCCCCACTTT
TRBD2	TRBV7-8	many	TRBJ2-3	CASSLGPSGGVGTDTQYF	TGTGCCAGCAGCTTAGGGCCTAGCGGGGGGGTTGGCACAGATACGCAGTATTTT
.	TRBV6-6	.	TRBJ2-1	CASSFGGLNNEQFF	TGTGCCAGCAGCTTTGGGGGTCTGAACAATGAGCAGTTCTTC
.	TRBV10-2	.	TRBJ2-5	CASSAAPQETQYF	TGCGCCAGCAGTGCAGCCCCACAAGAGACCCAGTACTTC
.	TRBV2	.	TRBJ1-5	CASRGVAETQPQHF	TGTGCCAGCAGGGGAGTTGCAGAGACCCAACCCCAGCATTTT
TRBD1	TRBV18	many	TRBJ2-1	CASSPDRGSEQFF	TGTGCCAGCTCACCAGACAGGGGGTCTGAGCAGTTCTTC
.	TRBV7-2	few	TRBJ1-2	CASSPRLNPNYGYTF	TGTGCCAGCAGCCCCCGACTTAACCCCAACTATGGCTACACCTTC
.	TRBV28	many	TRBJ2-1	CAGGRFNEQFF	TGTGCCGGCGGACGGTTCAATGAGCAGTTCTTC
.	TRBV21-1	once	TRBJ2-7	CASTDGQGRDEQYF	TGTGCCAGCACCGACGGACAGGGGAGAGACGAGCAGTACTTC
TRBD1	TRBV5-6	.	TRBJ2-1	CASSNMTGAYNEQFF	TGTGCCAGCAGCAATATGACAGGGGCCTACAATGAGCAGTTCTTC
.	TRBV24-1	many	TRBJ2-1	CATSDSSNEQFF	TGTGCCACCAGTGATTCTAGCAATGAGCAGTTCTTC